This T cell receptor (beta chain) was documented in a study of technical replicates of blood from a few donors. The germline CDR1 and CDR2 sequences are LNHDA and SQIVND (reference sequence). The CDR3 extends over 13 amino acids. Losses at the gene ends were 7 bases for V and 7 bases for J; bases not matched to a gene: 7. This table comes from immunoSEQ multiplex PCR, and its TCRdb copy is limited to in-frame clones, with some not included. The repertoire holds 45,000 to 55,000 clones, with 90% to 96% as singletons. The source material was T cells isolated from PBMCs. The V gene is TRBV19, the J gene TRBJ1-1; TRBD1 matches 9 bases. The TCR was taken from a human donor in good health. The CDR3 DNA follows: TGTGCCAGTACCCCGGGACAGGGAGTTGAAGCTTTCTTT. Its protein is CASTPGQGVEAFF.